The rows below give T cell receptor beta chains drawn from one sample of a study of control samples from healthy donors and cancer patients. This table comes from immunoSEQ multiplex PCR, and its TCRdb copy is limited to in-frame clones, with some not included. Counted here are 130,000 or so clones, 90% to 95% occurring once; the ten biggest clones make up roughly 13%. The sample taken for sequencing was blood. These receptors all come from a man aged 40-49 years in good health. The CDR3 runs from the conserved cysteine through the conserved F or W. D genes are given only for firm matches. A clone size is listed for some rows: how often the clone was seen (once, few, many), or a class if it is expanded.

TRBV14,TRBJ1-1,few,NA,TGTGCCAGCAGCATCCAGGGCTACACTGAAGCTTTCTTT,CASSIQGYTEAFF
TRBV11-2,TRBJ1-6,NA,TRBD1,TGTGCCAGCAGCGCCCCAGCGGGACAGGGGGCCTTTAATTCACCCCTCCACTTT,CASSAPAGQGAFNSPLHF
TRBV7-2,TRBJ2-3,NA,TRBD2,TGTGCCAGCAGCTTCAGCCCTTGGGGACTAGCGGGAGGCACAGATACGCAGTATTTT,CASSFSPWGLAGGTDTQYF
TRBV12-5,TRBJ1-1,NA,NA,TGTGCTAGTGCCCATACCTCTGGCACTGAAGCTTTCTTT,CASAHTSGTEAFF
TRBV7-3,TRBJ2-1,NA,TRBD2,TGTGCCAGCAGCTCCGGACTAGCGGGAATAGTGAGTGAGCAGTTCTTC,CASSSGLAGIVSEQFF
TRBV6-5,TRBJ1-1,NA,NA,TGTGCCAGCAGTTGGCAGGCCCGATTGAACACTGAAGCTTTCTTT,CASSWQARLNTEAFF
TRBV7-7,TRBJ2-5,NA,NA,TGTGCTAGCAGCCCCCAACCACAGGGAACCCAGTACTTC,CASSPQPQGTQYF
TRBV6-5,TRBJ1-5,NA,NA,TGTGCCAGCAGTCCCGGGACGTCGAGCAATCAGCCCCAGCATTTT,CASSPGTSSNQPQHF
TRBV5-6,TRBJ2-3,NA,TRBD1,TGTGCCAGCAGCTTACAGGGGACAGATACGCAGTATTTT,CASSLQGTDTQYF
TRBV4-2,TRBJ2-7,NA,NA,TGTGCCAGCAGCCAAGAAGTCTCGGCCTCCTACGAGCAGTACTTC,CASSQEVSASYEQYF
TRBV6-5,TRBJ2-2,NA,NA,TGTGCCAGCAGTTACGGTAGCGGAGACTCCGGGGAGCTGTTTTTT,CASSYGSGDSGELFF
TRBV6-5,TRBJ1-1,NA,NA,TGTGCCAGCAGTCACAGGGACCCCGGTGAGACTGAAGCTTTCTTT,CASSHRDPGETEAFF
TRBV3-1/TRBV3-2,TRBJ1-1,NA,TRBD1,TGTGCCAGCAGCACCCGGGACAGGGAAGCTTTCTTT,CASSTRDREAFF
TRBV7-8,TRBJ2-5,NA,TRBD1,TGTGCCAGCAGCCCCTCCAGGGGGACAGGACAAGAGACCCAGTACTTC,CASSPSRGTGQETQYF
TRBV7-2,TRBJ2-5,NA,TRBD1,TGTGCCAGCAGCAAGGACAGGTCTGGAGAGACCCAGTACTTC,CASSKDRSGETQYF
TRBV27,TRBJ1-1,NA,TRBD1,TGTGCCAGCAGGCGACAGGGATGGACTGAAGCTTTCTTT,CASRRQGWTEAFF
TRBV15,TRBJ2-6,NA,TRBD1,TGTGCCACCGTGGGACAGGGAACCTCTGGGGCCAACGTCCTGACTTTC,CATVGQGTSGANVLTF
TRBV21-1,TRBJ1-1,NA,NA,TGTGCCAGCAGCCGAGAGCCCGGACCCGGGAGCACTGAAGCTTTCTTT,CASSREPGPGSTEAFF
TRBV4-3,TRBJ2-6,NA,NA,TGCGCCAGCTCCCCGGACTGGTCTGGGGCCAACGTCCTGACTTTC,CASSPDWSGANVLTF
TRBV6-6,TRBJ1-1,NA,NA,TGTGCCAGCAGTAAAGGATCGTATGAAGCTTTCTTT,CASSKGSYEAFF
TRBV5-1,TRBJ1-2,NA,TRBD1,TGCGCCAGCTCCCAACAGGGGGTTTATGGCTACACCTTC,CASSQQGVYGYTF
TRBV29-1,TRBJ2-7,NA,NA,TGCAGCGTAAAACGCACGATTACGGGTGAGCAGTACTTC,CSVKRTITGEQYF
TRBV28,TRBJ1-1,NA,TRBD1,TGTGCCAGCGTAGGGACAGGGGACACTGAAGCTTTCTTT,CASVGTGDTEAFF
TRBV19,TRBJ2-7,NA,TRBD2,TGTGCCAGTAGTATAGTTGCGGGGGAAGCGTGGGAGCAGTACTTC,CASSIVAGEAWEQYF
TRBV6-5,TRBJ2-7,NA,NA,TGTGCCAGCAGTTACTCTTGGCAGAACTACGAGCAGTACTTC,CASSYSWQNYEQYF
TRBV6-2/TRBV6-3,TRBJ1-3,NA,NA,TGTGCCAGCAGTGAGGACTTCTCTGGAAACACCATATATTTT,CASSEDFSGNTIYF
TRBV7-9,TRBJ1-4,NA,TRBD1,TGTGCCAGCAGCTTAGGACAGGGGATTAATGAAAAACTGTTTTTT,CASSLGQGINEKLFF
TRBV6-5,TRBJ1-2,NA,NA,TGTGCCAGCACCGAAGGGACCTCCCGAGGCTACACCTTC,CASTEGTSRGYTF
TRBV15,TRBJ1-4,NA,NA,TGTGCCACCAGCAGAAAGCAGGGACGGGGTAATGAAAAACTGTTTTTT,CATSRKQGRGNEKLFF
TRBV5-1,TRBJ1-2,NA,NA,TGCGCCAGCAGTTATGACAGGCTTTTGGGCTACACCTTC,CASSYDRLLGYTF
TRBV4-1,TRBJ1-1,NA,NA,TGCGCCAGCAAGGCGCAACAGGGAGGCACTGAAGCTTTCTTT,CASKAQQGGTEAFF
TRBV24-1,TRBJ2-7,NA,NA,TGTGCCACCAGCCCGGGCCCCTACTACAACGAGCAGTACTTC,CATSPGPYYNEQYF
TRBV7-9,TRBJ2-2,many,NA,TGTGCCAGCAGCTGGGGCACCGGGGAGCTGTTTTTT,CASSWGTGELFF
TRBV5-1,TRBJ2-3,NA,NA,TGCGCCAGCAGCTTGGTTCGTGGCACAGATACGCAGTATTTT,CASSLVRGTDTQYF
TRBV9,TRBJ1-6,NA,NA,TGTGCCAGCAGCGTAGAGGGGTATAATTCACCCCTCCACTTT,CASSVEGYNSPLHF
TRBV2,TRBJ1-2,NA,TRBD1,TGTGCCAGCAGCGCCCAGGACAGGGGTGGCTACACCTTC,CASSAQDRGGYTF
TRBV10-3,TRBJ1-5,NA,NA,TGTGCCATCAGTGAGAGGGGAACGGGGGTCCAGCCCCAGCATTTT,CAISERGTGVQPQHF
TRBV7-8,TRBJ2-5,NA,NA,TGTGCCAGCAGCTTAGTTAGGGAGACCCAGTACTTC,CASSLVRETQYF
TRBV24-1,TRBJ2-5,NA,TRBD1,TGTGCCACCAGTACGGACAGGGGGGAGACCCAGTACTTC,CATSTDRGETQYF
TRBV24-1,TRBJ1-2,NA,TRBD1,TGTGCCACCAGTGATGGGCCTGGCGCAGGGGGTGGCTACACCTTC,CATSDGPGAGGGYTF
TRBV27,TRBJ2-7,NA,TRBD1,TGTGCCAGCAGCCCGGGACAGGGGGCTTACGAGCAGTACTTC,CASSPGQGAYEQYF